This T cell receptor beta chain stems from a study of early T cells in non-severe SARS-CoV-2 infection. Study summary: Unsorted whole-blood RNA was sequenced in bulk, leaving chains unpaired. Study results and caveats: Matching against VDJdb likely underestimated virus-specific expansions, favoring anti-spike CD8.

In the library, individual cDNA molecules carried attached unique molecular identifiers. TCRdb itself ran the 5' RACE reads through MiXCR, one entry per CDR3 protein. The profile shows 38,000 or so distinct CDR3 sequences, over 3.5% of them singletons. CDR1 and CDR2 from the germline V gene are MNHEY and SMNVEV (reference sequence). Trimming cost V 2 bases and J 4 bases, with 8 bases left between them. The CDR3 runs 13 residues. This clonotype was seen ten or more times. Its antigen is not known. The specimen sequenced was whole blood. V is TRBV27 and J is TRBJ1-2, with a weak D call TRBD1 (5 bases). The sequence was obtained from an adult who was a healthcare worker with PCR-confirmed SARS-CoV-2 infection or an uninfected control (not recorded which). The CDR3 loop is CASSLGGGYGYTF. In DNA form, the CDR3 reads TGTGCCAGCAGTTTAGGGGGGGGCTATGGCTACACCTTC.